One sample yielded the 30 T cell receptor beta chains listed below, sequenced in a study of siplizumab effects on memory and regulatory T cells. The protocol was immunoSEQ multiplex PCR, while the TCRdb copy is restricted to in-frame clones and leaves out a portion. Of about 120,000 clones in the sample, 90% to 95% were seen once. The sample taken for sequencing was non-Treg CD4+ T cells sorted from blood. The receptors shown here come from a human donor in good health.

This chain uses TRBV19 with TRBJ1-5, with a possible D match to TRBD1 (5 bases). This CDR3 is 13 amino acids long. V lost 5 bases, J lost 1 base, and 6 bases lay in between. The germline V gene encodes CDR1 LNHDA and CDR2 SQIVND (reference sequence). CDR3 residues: CASSWGSNQPQHF. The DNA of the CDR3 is TGTGCCAGTAGTTGGGGGAGCAATCAGCCCCAGCATTTT.

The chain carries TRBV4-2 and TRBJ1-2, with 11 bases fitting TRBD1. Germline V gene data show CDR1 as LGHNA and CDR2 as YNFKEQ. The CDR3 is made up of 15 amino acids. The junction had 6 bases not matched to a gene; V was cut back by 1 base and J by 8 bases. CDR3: CASSQGTGGAGGYTF. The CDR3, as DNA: TGTGCCAGCAGCCAAGGGACAGGGGGCGCCGGAGGCTACACCTTC.

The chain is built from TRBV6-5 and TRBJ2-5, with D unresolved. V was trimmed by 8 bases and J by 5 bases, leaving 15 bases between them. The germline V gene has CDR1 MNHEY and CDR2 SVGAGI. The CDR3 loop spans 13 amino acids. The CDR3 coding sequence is TGTGCCAGCGGGTCCGAGGCTTGGGAGACCCAGTACTTC. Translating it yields CASGSEAWETQYF.

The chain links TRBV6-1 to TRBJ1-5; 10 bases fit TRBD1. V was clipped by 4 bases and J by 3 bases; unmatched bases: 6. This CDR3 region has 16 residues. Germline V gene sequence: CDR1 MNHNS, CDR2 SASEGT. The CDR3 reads CASSGRQGANNQPQHF. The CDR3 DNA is TGTGCCAGCAGTGGTAGACAGGGGGCTAACAATCAGCCCCAGCATTTT.

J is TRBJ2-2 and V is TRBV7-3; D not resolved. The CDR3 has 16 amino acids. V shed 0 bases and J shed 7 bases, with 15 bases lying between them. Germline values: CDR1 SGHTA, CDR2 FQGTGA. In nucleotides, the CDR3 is TGTGCCAGCAGCTTAACCGCTGGTGGGTCCGTCGGGGAGCTGTTTTTT. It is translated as CASSLTAGGSVGELFF.

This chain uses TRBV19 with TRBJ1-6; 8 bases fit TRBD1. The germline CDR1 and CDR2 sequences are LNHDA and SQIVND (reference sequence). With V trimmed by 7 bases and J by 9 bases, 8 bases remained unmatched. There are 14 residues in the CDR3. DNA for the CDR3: TGTGCCAGTACATCCAGGGGGCTGAGTTCACCCCTCCACTTT. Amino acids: CASTSRGLSSPLHF.

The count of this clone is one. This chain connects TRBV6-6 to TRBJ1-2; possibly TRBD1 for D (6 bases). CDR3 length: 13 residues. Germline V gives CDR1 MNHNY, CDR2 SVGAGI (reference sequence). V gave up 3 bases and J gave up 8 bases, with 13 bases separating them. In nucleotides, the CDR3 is TGTGCCAGCAGTTATAACAGGGAAAGCGGCTACACCTTC. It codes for CASSYNRESGYTF.

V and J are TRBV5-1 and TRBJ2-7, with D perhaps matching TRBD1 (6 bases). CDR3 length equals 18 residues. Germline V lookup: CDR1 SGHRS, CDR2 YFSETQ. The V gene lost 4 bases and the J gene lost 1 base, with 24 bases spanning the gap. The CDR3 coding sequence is TGCGCCAGCAGCAGGAGGACAGCCTATTCTGGGACATCCTACGAGCAGTACTTC. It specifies CASSRRTAYSGTSYEQYF.

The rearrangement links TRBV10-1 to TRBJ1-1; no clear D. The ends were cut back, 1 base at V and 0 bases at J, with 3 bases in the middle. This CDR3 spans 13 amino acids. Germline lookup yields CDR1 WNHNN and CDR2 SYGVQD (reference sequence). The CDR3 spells CASSEYVNTEAFF. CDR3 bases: TGCGCCAGCAGTGAGTATGTGAACACTGAAGCTTTCTTT.

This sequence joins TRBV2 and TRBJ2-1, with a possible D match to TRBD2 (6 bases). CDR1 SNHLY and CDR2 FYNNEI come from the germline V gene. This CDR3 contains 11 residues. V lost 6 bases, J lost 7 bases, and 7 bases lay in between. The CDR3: CASRRENEQFF. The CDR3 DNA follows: TGTGCCAGCAGGCGGGAAAATGAGCAGTTCTTC.

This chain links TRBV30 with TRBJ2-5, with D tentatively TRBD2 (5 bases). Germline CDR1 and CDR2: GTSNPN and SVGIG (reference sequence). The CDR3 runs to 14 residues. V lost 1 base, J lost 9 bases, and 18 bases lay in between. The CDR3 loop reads CAWSGSWVAEAQYF. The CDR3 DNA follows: TGTGCCTGGAGTGGGTCTTGGGTTGCGGAGGCCCAGTACTTC. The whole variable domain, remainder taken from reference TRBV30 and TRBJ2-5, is SQTIHQWPATLVQPVGSPLSLECTVEGTSNPNLYWYRQAAGRGLQLLFYSVGIGQISSEVPQNLSASRPQDRQFILSSKKLLLSDSGFYLCAWSGSWVAEAQYFGPGTRLLVL.

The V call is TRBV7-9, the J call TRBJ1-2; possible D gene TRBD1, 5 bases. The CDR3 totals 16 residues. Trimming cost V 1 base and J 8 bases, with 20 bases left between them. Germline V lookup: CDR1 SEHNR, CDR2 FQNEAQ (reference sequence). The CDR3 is CASSLVLPGLGEGYTF. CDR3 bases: TGTGCCAGCAGCTTAGTTCTTCCGGGCTTAGGGGAAGGCTACACCTTC.

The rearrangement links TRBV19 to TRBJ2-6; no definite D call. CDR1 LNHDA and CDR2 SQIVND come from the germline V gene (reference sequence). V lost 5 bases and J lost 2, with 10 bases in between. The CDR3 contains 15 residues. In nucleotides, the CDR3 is TGTGCCAGTAGTTTAAACACCCCTGGGGCCAACGTCCTGACTTTC. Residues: CASSLNTPGANVLTF.

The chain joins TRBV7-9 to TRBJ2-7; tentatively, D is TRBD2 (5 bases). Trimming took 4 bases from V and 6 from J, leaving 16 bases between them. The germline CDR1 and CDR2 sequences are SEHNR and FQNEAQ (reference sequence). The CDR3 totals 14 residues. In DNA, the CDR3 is TGTGCCAGCAGCTCGGCCTCTCGAGGGATCGAGCAGTACTTC. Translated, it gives CASSSASRGIEQYF.

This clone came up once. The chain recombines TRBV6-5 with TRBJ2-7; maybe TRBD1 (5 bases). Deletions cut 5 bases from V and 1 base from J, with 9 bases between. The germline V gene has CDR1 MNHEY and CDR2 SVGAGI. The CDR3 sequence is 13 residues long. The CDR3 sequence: CASSPDISYEQYF. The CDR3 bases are TGTGCCAGCAGTCCGGACATTTCCTACGAGCAGTACTTC.

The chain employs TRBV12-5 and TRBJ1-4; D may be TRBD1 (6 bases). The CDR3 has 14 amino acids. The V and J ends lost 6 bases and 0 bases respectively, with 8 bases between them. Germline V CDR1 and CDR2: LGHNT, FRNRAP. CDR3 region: CASGSGATNEKLFF. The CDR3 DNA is TGTGCTAGTGGGTCAGGGGCAACTAATGAAAAACTGTTTTTT.

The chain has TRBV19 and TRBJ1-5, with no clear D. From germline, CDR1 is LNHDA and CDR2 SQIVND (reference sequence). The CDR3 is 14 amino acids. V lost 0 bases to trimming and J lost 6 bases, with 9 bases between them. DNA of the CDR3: TGTGCCAGTAGTATAGAAGCGGCTATTCAGCCCCAGCATTTT. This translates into CASSIEAAIQPQHF. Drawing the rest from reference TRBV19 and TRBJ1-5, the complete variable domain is DGGITQSPKYLFRKEGQNVTLSCEQNLNHDAMYWYRQDPGQGLRLIYYSQIVNDFQKGDIAEGYSVSREKKESFPLTVTSAQKNPTAFYLCASSIEAAIQPQHFGDGTRLSIL.

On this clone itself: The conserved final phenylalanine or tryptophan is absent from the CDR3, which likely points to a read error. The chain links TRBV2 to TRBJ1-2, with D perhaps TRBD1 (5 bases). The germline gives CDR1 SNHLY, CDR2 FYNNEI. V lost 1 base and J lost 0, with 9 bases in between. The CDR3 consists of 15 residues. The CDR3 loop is CASSEDRLSNYGYTL. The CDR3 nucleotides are TGTGCCAGCAGTGAAGACAGGTTGTCTAACTATGGCTACACCCTC.

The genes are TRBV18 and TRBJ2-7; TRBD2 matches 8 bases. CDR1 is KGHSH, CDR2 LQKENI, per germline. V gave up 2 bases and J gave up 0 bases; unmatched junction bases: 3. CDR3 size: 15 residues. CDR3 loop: CASSPAGRASYEQYF. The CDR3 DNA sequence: TGTGCCAGCTCACCAGCCGGGAGGGCCTCCTACGAGCAGTACTTC.

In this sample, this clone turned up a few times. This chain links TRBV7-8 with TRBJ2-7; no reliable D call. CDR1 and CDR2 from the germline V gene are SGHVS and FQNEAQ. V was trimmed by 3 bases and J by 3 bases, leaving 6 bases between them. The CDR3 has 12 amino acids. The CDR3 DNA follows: TGTGCCAGCAGCTTTTCCCTCTACGAGCAGTACTTC. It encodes CASSFSLYEQYF. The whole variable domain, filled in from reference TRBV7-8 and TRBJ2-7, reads GAGVSQSPRYKVAKRGQDVALRCDPISGHVSLFWYQQALGQGPEFLTYFQNEAQLDKSGLPSDRFFAERPEGSVSTLKIQRTQQEDSAVYLCASSFSLYEQYFGPGTRLTVT.

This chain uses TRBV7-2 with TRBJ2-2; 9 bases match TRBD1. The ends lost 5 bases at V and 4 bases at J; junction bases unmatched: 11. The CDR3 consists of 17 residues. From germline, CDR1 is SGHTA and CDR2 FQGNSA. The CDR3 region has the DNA TGTGCCAGCAGCCCAATCTGGGACAGGGAGAGCACCGGGGAGCTGTTTTTT. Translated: CASSPIWDRESTGELFF.

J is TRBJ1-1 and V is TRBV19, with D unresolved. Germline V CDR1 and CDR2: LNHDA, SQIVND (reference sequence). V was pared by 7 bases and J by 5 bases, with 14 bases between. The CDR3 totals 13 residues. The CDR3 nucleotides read TGTGCCAGTACTCGGGATTCGTGGACTGAAGCTTTCTTT. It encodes CASTRDSWTEAFF. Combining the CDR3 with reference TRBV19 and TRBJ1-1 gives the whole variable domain DGGITQSPKYLFRKEGQNVTLSCEQNLNHDAMYWYRQDPGQGLRLIYYSQIVNDFQKGDIAEGYSVSREKKESFPLTVTSAQKNPTAFYLCASTRDSWTEAFFGQGTRLTVV.

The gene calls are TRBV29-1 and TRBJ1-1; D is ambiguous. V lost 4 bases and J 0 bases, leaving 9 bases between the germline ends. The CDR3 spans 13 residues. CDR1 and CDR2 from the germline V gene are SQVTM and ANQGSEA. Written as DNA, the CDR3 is TGCAGCGTTGTTGGCTTTCTGAACACTGAAGCTTTCTTT. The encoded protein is CSVVGFLNTEAFF. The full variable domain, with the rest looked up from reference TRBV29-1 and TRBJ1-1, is SAVISQKPSRDICQRGTSLTIQCQVDSQVTMMFWYRQQPGQSLTLIATANQGSEATYESGFVIDKFPISRPNLTFSTLTVSNMSPEDSSIYLCSVVGFLNTEAFFGQGTRLTVV.

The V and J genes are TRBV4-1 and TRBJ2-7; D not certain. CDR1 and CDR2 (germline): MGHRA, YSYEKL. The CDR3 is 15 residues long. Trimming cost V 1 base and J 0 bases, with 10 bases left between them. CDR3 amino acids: CASSQGFLSSYEQYF. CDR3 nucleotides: TGCGCCAGCAGCCAAGGGTTCCTCAGCTCCTACGAGCAGTACTTC.

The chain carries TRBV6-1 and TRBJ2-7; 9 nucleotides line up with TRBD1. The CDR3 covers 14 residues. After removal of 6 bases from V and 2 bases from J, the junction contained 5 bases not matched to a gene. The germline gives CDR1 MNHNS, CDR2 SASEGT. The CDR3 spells CASRTGQGPYEQYF. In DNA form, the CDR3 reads TGTGCCAGCAGGACGGGACAGGGCCCCTACGAGCAGTACTTC.

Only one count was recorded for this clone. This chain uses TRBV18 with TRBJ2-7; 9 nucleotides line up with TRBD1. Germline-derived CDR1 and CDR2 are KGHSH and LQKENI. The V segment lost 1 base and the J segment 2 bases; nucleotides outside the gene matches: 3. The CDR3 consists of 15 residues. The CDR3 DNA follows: TGTGCCAGCTCACCACAACAGGGGGCGGCCTACGAGCAGTACTTC. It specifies CASSPQQGAAYEQYF.

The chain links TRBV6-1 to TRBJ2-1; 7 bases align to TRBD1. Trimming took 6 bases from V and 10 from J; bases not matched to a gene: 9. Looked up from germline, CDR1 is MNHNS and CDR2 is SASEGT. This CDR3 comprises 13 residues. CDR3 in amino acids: CASSKTGAWEQFF. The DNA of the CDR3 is TGTGCCAGCAGCAAAACAGGGGCTTGGGAGCAGTTCTTC.

The CDR3: CASSLDSGTYEQYF. Here the CDR3 DNA reads TGTGCCAGCAGCTTAGACAGCGGGACCTACGAGCAGTACTTC. The chain recombines TRBV7-2 with TRBJ2-7, with TRBD2 matching 7 bases. CDR1 is SGHTA, CDR2 FQGNSA, per germline. This CDR3 comprises 14 residues. Germline trimming cut 1 base from V and 2 bases from J; bases unmatched to any gene: 2.

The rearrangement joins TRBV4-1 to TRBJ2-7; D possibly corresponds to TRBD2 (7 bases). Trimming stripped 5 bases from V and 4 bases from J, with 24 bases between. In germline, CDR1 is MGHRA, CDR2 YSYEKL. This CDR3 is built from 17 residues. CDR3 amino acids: CASSALRSERDKYEQYF. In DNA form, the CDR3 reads TGCGCCAGCAGCGCTCTCCGAAGTGAGCGGGACAAGTACGAGCAGTACTTC.

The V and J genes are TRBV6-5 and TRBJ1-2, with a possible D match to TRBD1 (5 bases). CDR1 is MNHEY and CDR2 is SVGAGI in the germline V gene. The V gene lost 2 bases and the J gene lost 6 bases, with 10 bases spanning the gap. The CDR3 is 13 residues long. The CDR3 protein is CASSYAGPHGYTF. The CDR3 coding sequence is TGTGCCAGCAGTTACGCGGGGCCTCATGGCTACACCTTC.